These T cell receptor beta chains were read from a single sample in a study of OX40 agonist ivuxolimab in advanced cancers. Clones were read by immunoSEQ multiplex PCR, and TCRdb kept only the in-frame ones, dropping some. The profile covers about 91,000 clones, with about 85% appearing a single time and 1% to 1.3% taken by the ten largest. The specimen comprised CD4+ or CD8+ T cells sorted from blood, sampled in a trial of the OX40 agonist ivuxolimab. The receptors come from an adult with an advanced solid tumor such as melanoma, head and neck, liver or kidney cancer. CDR3s include the opening cysteine and the closing phenylalanine or tryptophan. D genes are given only for firm matches. Only part of the rows carry a size: once, few, many, or a class if the clone is expanded.

>.|TRBV4-2|TRBJ1-1|TRBD1
TGTGCCAGCAGCCGAGGAGGGGGCTCGGGGGTGAACACTGAAGCTTTCTTT
CASSRGGGSGVNTEAFF
>.|TRBV7-8|TRBJ1-2|.
TGTGCCAGCAGCTTAAGTGGCCCCTGGGGATTCTATGGCTACACCTTC
CASSLSGPWGFYGYTF
>.|TRBV10-3|TRBJ1-1|.
TGTGCCATCAGTGACTCAGGCTTGAACACTGAAGCTTTCTTT
CAISDSGLNTEAFF
>.|TRBV4-3|TRBJ2-2|.
TGCGCCAGCAGCCAAGAACCGACAGCTAACACCGGGGAGCTGTTTTTT
CASSQEPTANTGELFF
>.|TRBV5-1|TRBJ1-1|.
TGCGCCAGCAGCCTGGGGACACCGCAAGGGGAAGCTTTCTTT
CASSLGTPQGEAFF
>.|TRBV7-2|TRBJ2-1|.
TGTGCCAGCAATGCGGGGACGGGGAATGAGCAGTTCTTC
CASNAGTGNEQFF
>.|TRBV25-1|TRBJ2-1|.
TGTGCCAGCAGTGCTAGGGTACCTGATTCAAGCTCCTACAATGAGCAGTTCTTC
CASSARVPDSSSYNEQFF
>.|TRBV5-1|TRBJ2-7|.
TGCGCCAGCAGCTTGAGATCCGGGGACGAGCAGTACTTC
CASSLRSGDEQYF
>.|TRBV7-8|TRBJ1-3|.
TGTGCCAGCAGCCTTAATGCTGGAAACACCATATATTTT
CASSLNAGNTIYF
>.|TRBV10-3|TRBJ1-5|.
TGTGCCATCAGTCAGGGAGGAGGTCAGCCCCAGCATTTT
CAISQGGGQPQHF
>.|TRBV5-1|TRBJ1-3|.
TGCGCCAGCAGCGACCCAGGGACTGGAAACACCATATATTTT
CASSDPGTGNTIYF
>.|TRBV4-3|TRBJ1-1|.
TGCGCCAGCAGCCAAGCGGCACAGGTCATGAACACTGAAGCTTTCTTT
CASSQAAQVMNTEAFF
>.|TRBV5-1|TRBJ1-4|.
TGCGCCAGCAGCTTGGGGGCAGTTAATGAAAAACTGTTTTTT
CASSLGAVNEKLFF
>few|TRBV27|TRBJ2-1|.
TGTGCCAGCAGTCCTGCGGACAGACTCTACAATGAGCAGTTCTTC
CASSPADRLYNEQFF
>.|TRBV4-1|TRBJ2-5|TRBD2
TGCGCCAGCAGCCAAGGTCGGGGTAGCGGGGGGCAAGAGACCCAGTACTTC
CASSQGRGSGGQETQYF
>once|TRBV5-6|TRBJ1-1|.
TGTGCCAGCAGCATAATATGGGGGGACACTGAAGCTTTCTTT
CASSIIWGDTEAFF
>.|TRBV5-1|TRBJ1-5|.
TGCGCCAGCAGCTTGGAGGGACAAAGCAATCAGCCCCAGCATTTT
CASSLEGQSNQPQHF
>.|TRBV6-5|TRBJ2-1|TRBD2
TGTGCCAGCAAGGCGGGGGGGAATGAGCAGTTCTTC
CASKAGGNEQFF
>.|TRBV9|TRBJ1-4|.
TGTGCCAGCAGCGTGACAGAAACTAATGAAAAACTGTTTTTT
CASSVTETNEKLFF
>.|TRBV18|TRBJ2-3|TRBD1
TGTGCCAGCTCCGCAGGGGGCGATGGCACAGATACGCAGTATTTT
CASSAGGDGTDTQYF
>.|TRBV6-5|TRBJ2-3|.
TGTGCCAGCAAGAGGGGTAGCACAGATACGCAGTATTTT
CASKRGSTDTQYF
>.|TRBV21-1|TRBJ2-1|.
TGTGCCAGCAGCAAAGGGCACCCTAGCGGGGGATATGAGCAGTTCTTC
CASSKGHPSGGYEQFF
>.|TRBV7-2|TRBJ1-3|.
TGTGCCAGCAGCCCTGGGGGAGCGGGAAGCTCTGGAAACACCATATATTTT
CASSPGGAGSSGNTIYF
>.|TRBV28|TRBJ1-2|TRBD1
TGTGCCAGCAGTCCCGGGACAGGCCATGGCTACACCTTC
CASSPGTGHGYTF
>.|TRBV28|TRBJ1-2|.
TGTGCCAGCAGTTTAGGCGGCACCTACTATGGCTACACCTTC
CASSLGGTYYGYTF
>.|TRBV19|TRBJ1-6|.
TGTGCCAGTAGTGCAGGGTTCAATTCACCCCTCCACTTT
CASSAGFNSPLHF
>.|TRBV19|TRBJ1-1|.
TGTGCCAGTAGTATAGAAGGGGTTCTGGGTCACCTTGAAGCTTTCTTT
CASSIEGVLGHLEAFF
>.|TRBV5-1|TRBJ2-3|TRBD2
TGCGCCAGCAGCACCGTGGGAGGGGACCCCACAGATACGCAGTATTTT
CASSTVGGDPTDTQYF
>.|TRBV6-5|TRBJ1-6|.
TGTGCCAGCAGTTGGTCGAATATCGGGAATTCACCCCTCCACTTT
CASSWSNIGNSPLHF
>once|TRBV10-3|TRBJ2-1|TRBD2
TGTGCCATCAGTTATAGGACTAGCGGGGGCTATGAGCAGTTCTTC
CAISYRTSGGYEQFF
>.|TRBV6-5|TRBJ2-5|TRBD1
TGTGCCAGCAGGGGGGACAGGCTCCAAGAGACCCAGTACTTC
CASRGDRLQETQYF
>once|TRBV7-9|TRBJ2-1|TRBD2
TGTGCCAGCAGCTTCCAGACTAGCGGGGCCTACAATGAGCAGTTCTTC
CASSFQTSGAYNEQFF
>.|TRBV28|TRBJ1-4|TRBD1
TGTGCCAGCATTGACAGGGGAGAGATTGAAAAACTGTTTTTT
CASIDRGEIEKLFF
>.|TRBV27|TRBJ2-3|TRBD2
TGTGCCAGCAGTTTTGGACTAGCGGGGGCAGAAGGTACGCAGTATTTT
CASSFGLAGAEGTQYF
>.|TRBV2|TRBJ2-5|TRBD1
TGTGCCAGCAGGGGGACAGGAGTCGGGGAGACCCAGTACTTC
CASRGTGVGETQYF
>.|TRBV9|TRBJ2-3|TRBD2
TGTGCCAGCAGCGTAGGACTAGCGGGGGGGCTGACAGATACGCAGTATTTT
CASSVGLAGGLTDTQYF
>once|TRBV19|TRBJ2-1|TRBD1
TGTGCCAGTAGGGGGACAGGGGCCAATGAGCAGTTCTTC
CASRGTGANEQFF
>.|TRBV11-2|TRBJ2-3|TRBD1
TGTGCCAGCAGCTTCGGGACAGGGTACACAGATACGCAGTATTTT
CASSFGTGYTDTQYF
>.|TRBV7-9|TRBJ1-5|.
TGTGCCAGCAGCCCGGTTAGTGGACAGTGGAATCAGCCCCAGCATTTT
CASSPVSGQWNQPQHF
>few|TRBV7-9|TRBJ1-4|.
TGTGCCAGCAGCTTATATGAAAAACTGTTTTTT
CASSLYEKLFF
>once|TRBV5-1|TRBJ2-5|.
TGCGCCAGCAGCCCCAGAGGCCAAGAGACCCAGTACTTC
CASSPRGQETQYF
>few|TRBV6-6|TRBJ1-5|.
TGTGCCAGCAGTGGACAGTCATGGCAAGATGGTCAGCCCCAGCATTTT
CASSGQSWQDGQPQHF
>.|TRBV27|TRBJ1-5|TRBD1
TGTGCCAGCAGTTTAGGACAGGCCAATAATCAGCCCCAGCATTTT
CASSLGQANNQPQHF
>.|TRBV6-4|TRBJ1-2|.
TGTGCCAGCCCCGTTCAGGTGGAGCACACCTTC
CASPVQVEHTF
>.|TRBV7-9|TRBJ2-5|TRBD1
TGTGCCAGCAGCTTAGCACGGACAGGGGTCAGACAAGAGACCCAGTACTTC
CASSLARTGVRQETQYF
>.|TRBV10-3|TRBJ1-1|.
TGTGCCACCGAAGAGACAGGGAACACTGAAGCTTTCTTT
CATEETGNTEAFF
>.|TRBV5-4|TRBJ2-1|.
TGTGCCAGCAGCTCACCATACAGCTCCTACAATGAGCAGTTCTTC
CASSSPYSSYNEQFF
>.|TRBV7-2|TRBJ2-7|.
TGTGCCAGCAGCTTATGGTCGGGGAGCGAGAACGAGCAGTACTTC
CASSLWSGSENEQYF
>once|TRBV11-2|TRBJ2-6|.
TGTGCCAGCAGCTTAACCTCTGGGGCCAACGTCCTGACTTTC
CASSLTSGANVLTF